Listed below are T cell receptor beta chains from one sample, sequenced in a study of cytomegalovirus exposure and HLA in healthy donors. Assay used: immunoSEQ multiplex PCR; TCRdb lists only in-frame clones, some missing. The data hold around 100,000 clones, with 79% observed a single time. Specimen: PBMCs. These receptors originate from a female donor in good health and CMV-seropositive. Both conserved end residues are trimmed from each CDR3. Fields, in order: CDR3 protein, V gene.

CDR3: ASSTNWDRGGYT
V: TRBV19

CDR3: ASSLTGAYEQY
V: TRBV11-2

CDR3: ASGPQGNTGELF
V: TRBV5-5

CDR3: ASRRSGRADEQY
V: TRBV10-2

CDR3: ASSLGLAGGGETQY
V: TRBV5-4

CDR3: ASSYLSGLAVTDTQY
V: TRBV27

CDR3: AAGTSGRGPSTDTQY
V: TRBV30

CDR3: ASSKGQGNSPLH
V: TRBV21-1

CDR3: ASRTLGREEAF
V: TRBV6-5

CDR3: ASSLGRTGYNEQF
V: TRBV7-8